What follows is one T cell receptor (beta chain) and its context. This record belongs to a study of blood T cell repertoires in COVID-19. Study background: The United States, Italy and Spain provided the acute and convalescent COVID-19 samples. From T cells, B-cell-depleted T cells, or PBMCs came the material, which was cDNA or gDNA.

Seattle researchers signed up patients amid active infection and tracked them longitudinally. How the authors handled the data: Amplification of reference gene primers was used by the study to estimate nucleated cell counts. Repertoires were generated with immunoSEQ multiplex PCR, while TCRdb's copy carries only in-frame clones and drops some. The DNA gave D and trimming, while V, J and clone size come from that table. The sample consists of roughly 210,000 clones, under 90% of them appearing once. The material sequenced was peripheral blood. This TCR derives from a woman over 75 with COVID-19, enrolled during active disease.

The CDR3 spells CASISPVYEQYF. The CDR3 coding sequence is TGTGCCAGCATCTCCCCCGTCTACGAGCAGTACTTC. This sequence joins TRBV6-5 and TRBJ2-7; no definite D call. The CDR3 is made up of 12 amino acids. The germline V gene has CDR1 MNHEY and CDR2 SVGAGI. V lost 7 bases to trimming and J lost 3 bases, with 10 bases between them.